This T cell receptor (beta chain) was documented in a study of siplizumab effects on memory and regulatory T cells. As concerns this clone: This same CDR3 is encoded by further DNA sequences in the sample.

Profiling relied on immunoSEQ multiplex PCR, and the TCRdb table lists in-frame clones only, not all of them. Of some 100,000 clones listed, over 85% are singletons. Germline loops: CDR1 SNHLY, CDR2 FYNNEI. This CDR3 region has 13 residues. The J segment lost 6 bases and the V segment lost 6 bases, leaving 7 bases of the junction unmatched. The chain is built from TRBV2 and TRBJ2-7; 8 nucleotides match TRBD1. This clonotype was obtained from a human donor in good health. Sequenced material: non-Treg CD4+ T cells sorted from blood. CDR3 amino acids: CASRDPGGGEQYF. The CDR3 nucleotides read TGTGCCAGCAGGGACCCAGGGGGCGGCGAGCAGTACTTC.